Listed below are T cell receptor beta chains from one sample, sequenced in a study of cytomegalovirus exposure and HLA in healthy donors. Sequencing was performed with immunoSEQ multiplex PCR; in TCRdb, only in-frame clones are kept and a portion is missing. The sample lists about 150,000 clones, over 70% occurring once. Specimen: PBMCs. These receptors were collected from a man under 40 in good health and CMV-seropositive. Each CDR3 is given with its conserved first and last residue. The D gene is left open where the match is weak. Rows may omit the clone size; those that give it use once, few, many or a size class.

V	size	J	D	DNA	CDR3
TRBV2	.	TRBJ2-5	.	TGTGCCAGCAGTGAGGCGGGTCACCAAGAGACCCAGTACTTC	CASSEAGHQETQYF
TRBV4-2	.	TRBJ1-1	.	TGTGCCAGCAGCCAAGATCAAGCCCCCTACACTGAAGCTTTCTTT	CASSQDQAPYTEAFF
TRBV30	.	TRBJ1-4	.	TGTGCCTGGAGTGGAGGGCGGGATGAAAAACTGTTTTTT	CAWSGGRDEKLFF
TRBV7-2	few	TRBJ2-7	TRBD2	TGTGCCAGCAGCTTAGCTAGTGTTGGTAGCGGGGGCTACGAGCAGTACTTC	CASSLASVGSGGYEQYF
TRBV6-1	.	TRBJ2-1	.	TGTGCCAGCAGTGAAGCGCTTGGACTATTGAATGAGCAGTTCTTC	CASSEALGLLNEQFF
TRBV7-2	.	TRBJ2-3	.	TGTGCCAGCAGCGCCCAAAACGGAGATACGCAGTATTTT	CASSAQNGDTQYF
TRBV28	.	TRBJ2-2	TRBD1	TGTGCCAGCAGTTTTCGACAGGGTTACACCGGGGAGCTGTTTTTT	CASSFRQGYTGELFF
TRBV4-1	.	TRBJ2-7	.	TGCGCCAGCAGCCAAGCGGACTGGATCTCCTACGAGCAGTACTTC	CASSQADWISYEQYF
TRBV19	.	TRBJ2-3	.	TGTGCCAGTTCGGTAGCGTATGCTAGCACAGATACGCAGTATTTT	CASSVAYASTDTQYF
TRBV4-2	.	TRBJ2-1	.	TGTGCCAGCAGCCCCGCCGAGGACAGATACAATGAGCAGTTCTTC	CASSPAEDRYNEQFF
TRBV6-1	.	TRBJ2-7	TRBD1	TGTGCCAGCAGTTCGGGACAGTCCTACGAGCAGTACTTC	CASSSGQSYEQYF
TRBV27	once	TRBJ2-7	.	TGTGCCAGCAGTCGTGTTACAGGTAACTCCTACGAGCAGTACTTC	CASSRVTGNSYEQYF
TRBV10-3	.	TRBJ1-2	TRBD1	TGTGCCATCAGTGAGTACAGGGGGAGAGGCTACACCTTC	CAISEYRGRGYTF
TRBV18	.	TRBJ2-3	TRBD1	TGTGCCAGCTCACCCGGGACAGACCCTCGAGATACGCAGTATTTT	CASSPGTDPRDTQYF
TRBV11-3	.	TRBJ2-1	.	TGTGCCAGCAGCCCCGGGACAAGCCTAGTCCGTGAGCAGTTCTTC	CASSPGTSLVREQFF
TRBV6-4	.	TRBJ2-3	.	TGTGCCAGCAGTCCCGACAGAGGCACGCAGTATTTT	CASSPDRGTQYF
TRBV28	.	TRBJ2-1	TRBD2	TGTGCCAGCAATTTAGCGGGAAACGCCTACAATGAGCAGTTCTTC	CASNLAGNAYNEQFF
TRBV2	.	TRBJ2-5	.	TGTGCCAGCAGCCCGACAGGACCTAGAGAGACCCAGTACTTC	CASSPTGPRETQYF
TRBV6-1	few	TRBJ1-1	.	TGTGCCAGCACTCAATGGACAGTAGTGAACACTGAAGCTTTCTTT	CASTQWTVVNTEAFF
TRBV9	.	TRBJ2-3	.	TGTGCCAGCAGCGTAGGGATCGGGAGTGGCACAGATACGCAGTATTTT	CASSVGIGSGTDTQYF
TRBV28	few	TRBJ2-7	TRBD1	TGTGCCAGCAGTTTAGTTAAAGGACAGGGGAGCGAGCAGTACTTC	CASSLVKGQGSEQYF